This T cell receptor beta chain was identified during a study of sequential checkpoint blockade in melanoma. As for the study in general: Arm A got nivolumab then ipilimumab; arm B the reverse, 1:1. Both treatment sequences were followed by maintenance nivolumab.

TCRdb keeps only in-frame clones here, not all; method: immunoSEQ multiplex PCR. This sample yields roughly 9,100 clones, of which over 85% are seen a single time; under 15% belongs to the top ten. The CDR3 has 15 residues. CDR1 and CDR2 (germline): SGHRS, YFSETQ. Trimming at V came to 5 bases and at J to 6 bases, leaving 9 bases not matched to a gene. Treatment specified: randomized to nivolumab then ipilimumab (arm A) or the reverse (arm B). Live CD3+CD8+ CD19− CD56− cells were sorted from PBMCs. This specimen consisted of CD8+ T cells sorted from blood (inferred from file names), obtained from a patient given nivolumab and ipilimumab in sequence. This TCR derives from a human donor with melanoma. The chain employs TRBV5-1 and TRBJ2-4; the match to TRBD1 covers 9 bases. In DNA, the CDR3 is TGCGCCAGCAGTCATACAGGGGGCTCGGGAAACATTCAGTACTTC. Amino acids: CASSHTGGSGNIQYF.